This T cell receptor beta chain originates from a study of cytomegalovirus exposure and HLA in healthy donors. General study points: In presence/absence analyses, roughly uniform sequencing depth across donors was assumed. Researchers had no immune exposure information except CMV serostatus available.

Primers included in the PCR were 60 Vbeta and 13 Jbeta primers. Method: immunoSEQ multiplex PCR; TCRdb's copy keeps in-frame clones and lacks some. Of 150,000 to 200,000 clones in the sample, 80% were seen once. This CDR3 spans 14 amino acids. The V and J ends lost 2 bases and 3 bases respectively, with 7 bases between them. The germline CDR1 and CDR2 sequences are MNHNS and SASEGT. Comments on this clone: The antigen is not known.

This chain connects TRBV6-1 to TRBJ1-4, with D unresolved. Material: PBMCs. The TCR was taken from a boy between 10 and 17 years old in good health and CMV-seronegative. The CDR3 sequence: CASSEQVSNEKLFF. Here the CDR3 DNA reads TGTGCCAGCAGTGAACAGGTGTCTAATGAAAAACTGTTTTTT.